This T cell receptor beta chain was found in a study of beta chain features in type 1 diabetes. V was shortened by 2 bases and J by 7 bases, with 20 bases between the two germline ends. From germline, CDR1 is SGHDN and CDR2 FVKESK. The CDR3 runs to 16 residues. Points on this clone: The antigen is unknown.

The authors reverse transcribed all of the isolated RNA, so sequencing captured expressed TCRB transcripts. The average output of naive, central memory and regulatory T cell samples was approximately 3.8 million reads. Sequenced by immunoSEQ multiplex PCR; TCRdb stores in-frame clones only, minus some. The table records around 140,000 clones, approximately 10% of them present only once. Notes on the study in general: Researchers report that Type 1 diabetes patients had moderately but significantly shorter TCRB CDR3s across all four CD4+ subsets.

Sequenced material: central memory CD4+ T cells from blood. This TCR was recovered from a man aged 30 to 39 with type 1 diabetes. The rearrangement uses TRBV14 and TRBJ1-2; no clear D gene. The chain's CDR3 is CASSQLSAGNVAGYTF. CDR3 in DNA: TGTGCCAGCAGCCAACTGTCAGCGGGGAACGTCGCTGGCTACACCTTC.